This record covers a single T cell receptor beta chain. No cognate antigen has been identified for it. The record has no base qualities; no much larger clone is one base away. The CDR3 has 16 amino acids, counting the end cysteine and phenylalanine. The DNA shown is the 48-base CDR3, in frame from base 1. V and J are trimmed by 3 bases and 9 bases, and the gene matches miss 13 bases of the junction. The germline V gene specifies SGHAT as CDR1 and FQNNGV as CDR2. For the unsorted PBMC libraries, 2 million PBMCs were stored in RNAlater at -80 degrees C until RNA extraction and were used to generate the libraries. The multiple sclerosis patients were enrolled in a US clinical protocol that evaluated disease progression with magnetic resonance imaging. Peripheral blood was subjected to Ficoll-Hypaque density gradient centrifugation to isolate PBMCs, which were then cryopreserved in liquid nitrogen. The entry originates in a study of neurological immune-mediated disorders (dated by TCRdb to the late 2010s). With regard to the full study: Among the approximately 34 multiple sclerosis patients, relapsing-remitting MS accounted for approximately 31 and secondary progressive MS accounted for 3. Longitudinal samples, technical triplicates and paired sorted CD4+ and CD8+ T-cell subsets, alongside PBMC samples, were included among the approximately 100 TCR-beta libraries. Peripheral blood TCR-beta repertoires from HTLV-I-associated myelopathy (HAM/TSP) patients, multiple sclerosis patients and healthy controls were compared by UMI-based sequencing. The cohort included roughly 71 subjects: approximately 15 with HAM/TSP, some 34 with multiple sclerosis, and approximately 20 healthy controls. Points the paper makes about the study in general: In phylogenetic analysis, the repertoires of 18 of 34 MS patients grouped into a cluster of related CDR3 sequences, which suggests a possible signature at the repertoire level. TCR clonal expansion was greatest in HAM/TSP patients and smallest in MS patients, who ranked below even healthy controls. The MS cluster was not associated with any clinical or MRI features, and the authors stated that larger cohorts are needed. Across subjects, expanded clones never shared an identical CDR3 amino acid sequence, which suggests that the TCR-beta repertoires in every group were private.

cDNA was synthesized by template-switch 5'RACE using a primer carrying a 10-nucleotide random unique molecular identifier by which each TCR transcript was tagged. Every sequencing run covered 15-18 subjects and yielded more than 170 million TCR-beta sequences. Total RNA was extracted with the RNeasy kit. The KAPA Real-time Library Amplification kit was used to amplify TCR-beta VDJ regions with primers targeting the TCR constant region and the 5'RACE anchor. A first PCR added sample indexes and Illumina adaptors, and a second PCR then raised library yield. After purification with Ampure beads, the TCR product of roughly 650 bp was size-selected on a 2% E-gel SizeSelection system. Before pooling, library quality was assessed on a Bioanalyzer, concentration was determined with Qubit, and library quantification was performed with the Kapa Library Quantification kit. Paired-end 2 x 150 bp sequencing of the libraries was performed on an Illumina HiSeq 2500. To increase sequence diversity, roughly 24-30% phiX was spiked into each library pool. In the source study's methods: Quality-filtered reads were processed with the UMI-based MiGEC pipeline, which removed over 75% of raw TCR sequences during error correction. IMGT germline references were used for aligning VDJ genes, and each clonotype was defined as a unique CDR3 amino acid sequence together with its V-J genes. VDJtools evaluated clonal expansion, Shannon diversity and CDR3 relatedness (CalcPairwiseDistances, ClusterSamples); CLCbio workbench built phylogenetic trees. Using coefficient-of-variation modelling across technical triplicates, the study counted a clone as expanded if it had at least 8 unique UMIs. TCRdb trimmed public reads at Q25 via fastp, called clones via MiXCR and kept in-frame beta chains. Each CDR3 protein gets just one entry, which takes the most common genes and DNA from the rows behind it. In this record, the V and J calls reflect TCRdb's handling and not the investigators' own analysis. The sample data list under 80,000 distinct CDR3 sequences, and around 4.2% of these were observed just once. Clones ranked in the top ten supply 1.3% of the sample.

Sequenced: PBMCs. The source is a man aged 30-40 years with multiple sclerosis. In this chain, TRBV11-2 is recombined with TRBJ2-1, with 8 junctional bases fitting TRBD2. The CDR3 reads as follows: CASSFPSGGGLGEQFF. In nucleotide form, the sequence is TGTGCCAGCAGCTTCCCGTCCGGGGGGGGGCTCGGTGAGCAGTTCTTC.